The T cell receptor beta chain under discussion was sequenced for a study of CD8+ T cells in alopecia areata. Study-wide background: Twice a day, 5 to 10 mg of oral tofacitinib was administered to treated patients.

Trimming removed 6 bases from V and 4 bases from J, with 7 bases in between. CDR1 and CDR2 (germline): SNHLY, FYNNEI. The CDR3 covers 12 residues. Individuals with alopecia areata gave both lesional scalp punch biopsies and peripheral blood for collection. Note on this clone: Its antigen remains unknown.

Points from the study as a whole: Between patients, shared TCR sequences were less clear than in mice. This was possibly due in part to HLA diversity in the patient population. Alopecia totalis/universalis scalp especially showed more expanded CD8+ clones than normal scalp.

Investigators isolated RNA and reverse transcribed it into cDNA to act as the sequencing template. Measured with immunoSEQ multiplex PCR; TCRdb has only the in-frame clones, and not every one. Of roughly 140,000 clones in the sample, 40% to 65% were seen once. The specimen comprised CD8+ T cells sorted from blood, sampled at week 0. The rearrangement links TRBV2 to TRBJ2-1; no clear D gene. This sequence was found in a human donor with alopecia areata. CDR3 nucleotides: TGTGCCAGCAGCGCAAAGTACAATGAGCAGTTCTTC. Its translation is CASSAKYNEQFF.